This T cell receptor (beta chain) comes out of a study of identical twins. This clonotype showed up just a few times. Its cognate antigen is unknown. Study results and caveats: There is a chance that invariant MAIT and iNKT cells partially muddied zero-insertion analyses. Out-of-frame alpha sequences shared by twins were enriched for low generation probability. The more abundant beta clonotypes in cord blood had fewer insertions, and memory repertoires did not show this.

Carrying unique molecular identifiers, the cDNA also gained a universal primer site through template switching. TCRdb reanalysed the 5' RACE reads using MiXCR and keeps one entry per CDR3 protein. The repertoire holds 1.5 million to 2 million distinct CDR3 sequences, with about 32% as singletons. Sequencing was performed on cord blood. This clonotype originated in a newborn girl in good health.

The chain's CDR3 is CATASLVHSYNEQYF. Written as DNA, the CDR3 is TGTGCCACCGCATCTCTAGTACACTCCTACAATGAGCAGTACTTC. The V and J genes are TRBV24-1 and TRBJ2-1, with D hard to call. The J call is doubtful: the DNA matches TRBJ2-7 better. This CDR3 region has 15 residues. Per germline, CDR1 KGHDR and CDR2 SFDVKD.